What follows is one T cell receptor beta chain and its context. The V end lost 0 bases, the J end lost 12 bases, and 14 bases lay between the germline ends. Per the germline V gene, CDR1 is MNHNS and CDR2 is SASEGT. The length of the CDR3 is 13 residues. The entry originates in a study of blood T cell repertoires in COVID-19. The overall study: COVID-19 samples, acute and convalescent, were from the United States, Italy and Spain. T cells, B-cell-depleted T cells, or PBMCs provided the cDNA or gDNA that served as material.

Original methodology: Amplification with reference gene primers provided the estimates of nucleated cell counts. Sequenced by immunoSEQ multiplex PCR; TCRdb stores in-frame clones only, minus some. That table is the source of V, J and clone size, and D and trimming were worked out from the DNA. The table shows approximately 68,000 clones, with 65% to 90% occurring only once. Material for sequencing was peripheral blood. The clonotype comes from a woman aged 55-70 years with acute or convalescent COVID-19. This rearrangement joins TRBV6-1 to TRBJ1-2; D unclear. DNA of the CDR3: TGTGCCAGCAGTGAAGCCCTGGCAGGAGGAAACACCTTC. Amino acid sequence: CASSEALAGGNTF.